The present entry profiles one TCR beta chain with its context. This entry is derived from a study of blood T cell repertoires in COVID-19. Using immunoSEQ multiplex PCR, the repertoire was profiled, and TCRdb retains in-frame clones only, with some absent. Among 180,000 or so clones listed, 87% were seen once. The sequence came from a man between 18 and 29 years old with active or convalescent COVID-19. The specimen sequenced was peripheral blood.

CDR3 region: CASSFRGAYGYTF. The CDR3 nucleotides are TGTGCCAGCAGTTTTCGGGGGGCATATGGCTACACCTTC. The chain couples TRBV27 to TRBJ1-2; weak D call: TRBD1 (6 bases). Per germline, CDR1 MNHEY and CDR2 SMNVEV (reference sequence). The V end was cut by 3 bases, the J end by 5 bases, with 10 bases between. CDR3 length: 13 residues.